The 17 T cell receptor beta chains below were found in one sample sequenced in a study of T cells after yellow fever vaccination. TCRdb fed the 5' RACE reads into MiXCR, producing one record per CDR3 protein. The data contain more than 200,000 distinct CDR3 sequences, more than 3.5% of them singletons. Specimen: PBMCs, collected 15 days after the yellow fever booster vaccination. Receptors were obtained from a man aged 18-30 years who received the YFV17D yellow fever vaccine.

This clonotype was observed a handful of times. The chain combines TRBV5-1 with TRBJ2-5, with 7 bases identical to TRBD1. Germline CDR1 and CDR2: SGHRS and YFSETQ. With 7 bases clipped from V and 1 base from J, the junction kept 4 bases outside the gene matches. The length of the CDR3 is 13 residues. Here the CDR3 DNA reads TGCGCCAGCTGGGGGACAGTCCAAGAGACCCAGTACTTC. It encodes CASWGTVQETQYF.

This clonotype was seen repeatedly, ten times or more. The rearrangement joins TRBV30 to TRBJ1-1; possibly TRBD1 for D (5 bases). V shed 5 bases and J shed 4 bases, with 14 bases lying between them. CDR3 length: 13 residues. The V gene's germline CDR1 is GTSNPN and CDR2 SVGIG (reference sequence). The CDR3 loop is CAWVQGATTEAFF. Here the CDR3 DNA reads TGTGCCTGGGTTCAGGGTGCTACCACTGAAGCTTTCTTT.

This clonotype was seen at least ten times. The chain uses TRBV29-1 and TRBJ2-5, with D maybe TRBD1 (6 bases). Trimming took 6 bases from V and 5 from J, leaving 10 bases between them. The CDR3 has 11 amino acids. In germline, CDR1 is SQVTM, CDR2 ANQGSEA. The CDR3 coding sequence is TGCAGCGTCGGGACACTGGAGACCCAGTACTTC. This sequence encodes CSVGTLETQYF.

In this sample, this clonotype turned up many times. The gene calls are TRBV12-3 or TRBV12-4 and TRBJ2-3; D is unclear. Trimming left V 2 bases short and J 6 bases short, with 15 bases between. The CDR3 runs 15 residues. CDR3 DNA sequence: TGTGCCAGCAGTTTATCCTTCGGACCCGCTGATACGCAGTATTTT. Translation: CASSLSFGPADTQYF.

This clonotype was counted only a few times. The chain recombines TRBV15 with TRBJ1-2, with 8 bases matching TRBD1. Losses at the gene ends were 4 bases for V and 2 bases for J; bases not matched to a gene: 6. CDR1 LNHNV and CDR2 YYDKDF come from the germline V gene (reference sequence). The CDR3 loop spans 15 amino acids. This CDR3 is CATSTYRTGNYGYTF. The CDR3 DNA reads TGTGCCACCAGCACCTACCGGACAGGGAACTATGGCTACACCTTC.

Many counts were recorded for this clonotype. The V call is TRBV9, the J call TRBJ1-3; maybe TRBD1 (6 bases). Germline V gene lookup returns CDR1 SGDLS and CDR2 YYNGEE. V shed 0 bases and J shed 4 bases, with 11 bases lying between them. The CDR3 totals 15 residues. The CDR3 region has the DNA TGTGCCAGCAGCGTAGCAGGGGCGCGGGGAAACACCATATATTTT. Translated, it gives CASSVAGARGNTIYF.

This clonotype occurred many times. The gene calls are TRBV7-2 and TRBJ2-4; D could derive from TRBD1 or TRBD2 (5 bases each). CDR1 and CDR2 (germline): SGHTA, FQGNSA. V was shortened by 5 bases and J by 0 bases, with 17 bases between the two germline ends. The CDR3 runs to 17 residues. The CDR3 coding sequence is TGTGCCAGCAGCGCTAACCTGGGGCGGGCAGCCAAAAACATTCAGTACTTC. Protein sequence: CASSANLGRAAKNIQYF.

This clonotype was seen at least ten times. CDR3 residues: CASEDRAGELFF. The CDR3 DNA reads TGTGCCAGTGAGGACCGGGCTGGGGAGCTGTTTTTT. The V and J genes are TRBV7-6 and TRBJ2-2; D is unresolved. Germline CDR1 reads SGHVS; CDR2 reads FNYEAQ. CDR3 length equals 12 residues. V lost 9 bases and J lost 8, with 13 bases in between.

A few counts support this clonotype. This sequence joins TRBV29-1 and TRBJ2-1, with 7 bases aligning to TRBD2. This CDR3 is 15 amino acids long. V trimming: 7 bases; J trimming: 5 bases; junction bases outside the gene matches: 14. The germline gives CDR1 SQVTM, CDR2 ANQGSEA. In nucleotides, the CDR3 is TGCAGCGGGGGGGGACGGGGCTTTACTGACAATGAGCAGTTCTTC. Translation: CSGGGRGFTDNEQFF.

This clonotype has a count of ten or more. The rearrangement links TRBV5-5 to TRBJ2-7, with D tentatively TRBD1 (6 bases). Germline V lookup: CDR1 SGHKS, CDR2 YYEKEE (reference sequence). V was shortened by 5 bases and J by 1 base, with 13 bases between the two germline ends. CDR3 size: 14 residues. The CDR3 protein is CASSSDRSSYEQYF. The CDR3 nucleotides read TGTGCCAGCAGTTCCGACAGGAGTTCCTACGAGCAGTACTTC.

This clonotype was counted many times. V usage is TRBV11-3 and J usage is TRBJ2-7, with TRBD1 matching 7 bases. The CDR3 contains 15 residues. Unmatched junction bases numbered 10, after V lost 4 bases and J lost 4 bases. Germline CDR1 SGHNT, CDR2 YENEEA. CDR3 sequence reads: CASSSGAGGSYEQYF. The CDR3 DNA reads TGTGCCAGCAGCTCCGGGGCAGGGGGAAGTTACGAGCAGTACTTC.

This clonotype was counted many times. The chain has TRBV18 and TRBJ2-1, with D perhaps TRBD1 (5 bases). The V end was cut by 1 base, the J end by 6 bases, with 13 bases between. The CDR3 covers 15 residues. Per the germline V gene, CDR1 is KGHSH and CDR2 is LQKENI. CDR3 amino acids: CASSPQGVGLNEQFF. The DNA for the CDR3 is TGTGCCAGCTCACCACAAGGGGTCGGCCTCAATGAGCAGTTCTTC. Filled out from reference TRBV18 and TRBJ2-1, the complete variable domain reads NAGVMQNPRHLVRRRGQEARLRCSPMKGHSHVYWYRQLPEEGLKFMVYLQKENIIDESGMPKERFSAEFPKEGPSILRIQQVVRGDSAAYFCASSPQGVGLNEQFFGPGTRLTVL.

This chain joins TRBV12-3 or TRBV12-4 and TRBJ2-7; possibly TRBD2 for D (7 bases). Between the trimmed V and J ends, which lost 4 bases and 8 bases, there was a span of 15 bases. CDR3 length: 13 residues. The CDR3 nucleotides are TGTGCCAGCAGTTACCTGGGAGGGGGTAAGCAGTACGTC. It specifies CASSYLGGGKQYV.

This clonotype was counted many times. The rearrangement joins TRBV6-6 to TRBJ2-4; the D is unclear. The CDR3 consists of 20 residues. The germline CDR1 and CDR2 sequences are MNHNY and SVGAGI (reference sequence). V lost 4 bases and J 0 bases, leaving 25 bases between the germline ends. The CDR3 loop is CASSSALGRAAPLAKNIQYF. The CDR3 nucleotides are TGTGCCAGCAGTTCCGCCTTAGGACGGGCAGCTCCGTTAGCCAAAAACATTCAGTACTTC.

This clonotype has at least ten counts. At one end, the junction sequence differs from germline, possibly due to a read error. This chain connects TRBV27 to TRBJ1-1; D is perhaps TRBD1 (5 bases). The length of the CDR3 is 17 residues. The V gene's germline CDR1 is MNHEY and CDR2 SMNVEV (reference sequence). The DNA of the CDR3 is TGTGCCAGCAGTGTATCCCTTACTCCAGGGTCTCACACTGAAGCTTTCTTT. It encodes CASSVSLTPGSHTEAFF.

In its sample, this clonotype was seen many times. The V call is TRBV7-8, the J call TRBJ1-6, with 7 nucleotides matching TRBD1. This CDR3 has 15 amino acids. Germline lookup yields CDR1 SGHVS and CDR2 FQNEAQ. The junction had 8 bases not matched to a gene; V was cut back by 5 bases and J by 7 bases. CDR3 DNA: TGTGCCAGCAGCATCTCCGGGACAGCCAATTCACCCCTCCACTTT. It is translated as CASSISGTANSPLHF.

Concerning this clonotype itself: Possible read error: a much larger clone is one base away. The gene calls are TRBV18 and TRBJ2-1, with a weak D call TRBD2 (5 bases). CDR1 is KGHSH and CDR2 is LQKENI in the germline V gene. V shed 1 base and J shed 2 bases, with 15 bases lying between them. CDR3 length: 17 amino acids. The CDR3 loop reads CASSPLVGRGAYNEQFF. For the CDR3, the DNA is TGTGCCAGCTCACCACTGGTAGGACGGGGAGCCTACAATGAGCAGTTCTTC.